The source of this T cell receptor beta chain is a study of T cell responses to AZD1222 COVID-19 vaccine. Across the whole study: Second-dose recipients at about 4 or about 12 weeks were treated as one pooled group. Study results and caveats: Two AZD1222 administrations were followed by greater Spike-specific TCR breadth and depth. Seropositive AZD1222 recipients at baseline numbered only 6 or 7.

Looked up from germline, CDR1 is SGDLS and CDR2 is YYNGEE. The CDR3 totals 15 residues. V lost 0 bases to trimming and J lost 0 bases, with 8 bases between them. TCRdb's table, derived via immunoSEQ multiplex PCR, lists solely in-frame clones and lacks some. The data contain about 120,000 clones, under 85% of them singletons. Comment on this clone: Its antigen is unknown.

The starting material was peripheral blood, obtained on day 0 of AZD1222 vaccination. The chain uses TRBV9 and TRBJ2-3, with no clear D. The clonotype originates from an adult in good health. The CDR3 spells CASSVAGASTDTQYF. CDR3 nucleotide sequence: TGTGCCAGCAGCGTAGCGGGCGCTAGCACAGATACGCAGTATTTT.